This T cell receptor (beta chain) is from a study of cytomegalovirus exposure and HLA in healthy donors. Study background: The Caucasian-associated ancestry cluster held less than 85% of 398 genotyped donors.

Primers: 60 Vbeta forward and 13 Jbeta reverse. The table came from immunoSEQ multiplex PCR; TCRdb's copy has only in-frame clones and leaves some out. The sample includes 100,000 to 150,000 clones, approximately 80% of them seen just once. The CDR3 covers 14 residues. The source material was PBMCs. J is TRBJ2-7 and V is TRBV21-1; the D call in the table, TRBD2, was not verified against the DNA. TRBV21-1 is marked as a pseudogene. The receptor was derived from a man aged 25 to 40 in good health and CMV-seropositive. This chain's CDR3 is CASIRRGLEGEQYF. The CDR3 DNA sequence: TGTGCCAGCATCAGGAGGGGTCTCGAGGGCGAGCAGTACTTC.